This T cell receptor beta chain was sequenced in a study of blood T cells in healthy people across ages. This clonotype was observed many times. Through a sample-barcoded 5' primer and a J-beta primer mix, a second PCR was run for roughly 6 to 11 cycles. TCRdb passed the 5' RACE reads through MiXCR, listing each CDR3 protein once. The sample holds over 550,000 distinct CDR3 sequences, 25% to 35% seen once. V was pared by 6 bases and J by 6 bases, with 4 bases of the junction left unmatched. Germline assignment: CDR1 ENHRY and CDR2 SYGVKD. The CDR3 totals 14 residues. The chain carries TRBV10-3 and TRBJ2-3; TRBD2 matches 12 bases. The sequencing sample was made of blood. The sequence came from an elderly woman in good health. The CDR3 sequence is CAIRTSGGRDTQYF. CDR3 sequence (DNA): TGTGCCATCAGGACTAGCGGGGGTAGGGATACGCAGTATTTT.